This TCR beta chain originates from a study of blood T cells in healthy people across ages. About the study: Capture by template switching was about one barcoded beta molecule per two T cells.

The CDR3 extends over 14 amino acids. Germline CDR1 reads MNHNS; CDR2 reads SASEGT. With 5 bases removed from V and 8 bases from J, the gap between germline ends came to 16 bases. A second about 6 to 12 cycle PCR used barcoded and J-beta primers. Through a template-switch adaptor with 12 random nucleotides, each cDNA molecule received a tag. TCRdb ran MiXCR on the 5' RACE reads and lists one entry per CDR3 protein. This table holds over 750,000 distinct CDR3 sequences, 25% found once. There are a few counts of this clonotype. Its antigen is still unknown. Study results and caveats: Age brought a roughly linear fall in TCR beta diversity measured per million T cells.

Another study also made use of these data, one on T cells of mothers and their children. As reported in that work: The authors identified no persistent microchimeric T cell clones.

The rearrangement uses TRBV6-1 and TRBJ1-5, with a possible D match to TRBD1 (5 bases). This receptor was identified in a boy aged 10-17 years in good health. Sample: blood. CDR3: CASSSGTDYEPQHF. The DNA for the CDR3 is TGTGCCAGCAGTTCCGGGACGGATTATGAGCCCCAGCATTTT.